Presented here are 30 T cell receptor beta chains from one specimen sequenced in a study of cytomegalovirus exposure and HLA in healthy donors. Primers for the PCR totalled 60 Vbeta and 13 Jbeta. Some clones are missing from TCRdb's copy, which holds only in-frame ones; the method was immunoSEQ multiplex PCR. This sample has more than 100,000 clones, with around 83% found just once. The sequencing input was PBMCs. These receptors came from a woman aged 50 to 60 in good health and CMV-seropositive.

J is TRBJ1-4 and V is TRBV28; D call uncertain. Germline V gene data show CDR1 as MDHEN and CDR2 as SYDVKM. Trimming stripped 4 bases from V and 5 bases from J, with 8 bases between. The CDR3 has 13 amino acids. DNA of the CDR3: TGTGCCAGCAGTTGGGCAGCCAATGAAAAACTGTTTTTT. It yields the protein CASSWAANEKLFF.

The V call is TRBV4-1, the J call TRBJ2-1; D gene uncertain. Germline CDR1 reads MGHRA; CDR2 reads YSYEKL. V shed 3 bases and J shed 7 bases, with 13 bases lying between them. This CDR3 spans 14 amino acids. Here the CDR3 reads CASSHRTTVNEQFF. CDR3 sequence (DNA): TGCGCCAGCAGCCATCGTACTACCGTGAATGAGCAGTTCTTC.

J is TRBJ2-3 and V is TRBV28; no clear D. V was pared by 7 bases and J by 5 bases, with 16 bases between. Germline loops: CDR1 MDHEN, CDR2 SYDVKM. CDR3 length equals 14 residues. This chain's CDR3 is CASTPPTYQDTQYF. CDR3 coding DNA: TGTGCCAGCACCCCACCCACTTACCAAGATACGCAGTATTTT.

A few counts support this clone. The V call is TRBV28, the J call TRBJ1-5, with 7 bases matching TRBD1. There are 16 residues in the CDR3. The germline CDR1 and CDR2 sequences are MDHEN and SYDVKM. The ends lost 5 bases at V and 5 bases at J; junction bases unmatched: 12. The CDR3 coding sequence is TGTGCCAGCAGTGTCCTAGACCTGACAGGGCATCAGCCCCAGCATTTT. Amino acids: CASSVLDLTGHQPQHF.

The chain couples TRBV7-9 to TRBJ1-1; D perhaps matches TRBD1 (5 bases). The germline V and J ends were trimmed by 6 bases and 1 base, with 12 bases remaining between them. This CDR3 has 14 residues. The V gene's germline CDR1 is SEHNR and CDR2 FQNEAQ (reference sequence). CDR3 amino acids: CASRINQGNTEAFF. The CDR3 DNA reads as TGTGCCAGCAGGATCAACCAGGGGAACACTGAAGCTTTCTTT.

The rearrangement joins TRBV6-5 to TRBJ1-6, with 9 bases matching TRBD1. The V gene end was trimmed by 4 bases and the J gene end by 5 bases; junction bases not matched to a gene: 6. Looked up from germline, CDR1 is MNHEY and CDR2 is SVGAGI. CDR3 length: 16 residues. Written as DNA, the CDR3 is TGTGCCAGCAGTTGGGGACAGGGCTATGATAATTCACCCCTCCACTTT. As protein: CASSWGQGYDNSPLHF.

The chain uses TRBV6-5 and TRBJ1-5; no reliable D call. V shed 5 bases and J shed 7 bases, with 15 bases lying between them. The CDR3 consists of 14 residues. CDR1 and CDR2 from the germline V gene are MNHEY and SVGAGI. CDR3 protein: CASSPHRGSQPQHF. DNA for the CDR3: TGTGCCAGCAGTCCACACCGAGGGTCCCAGCCCCAGCATTTT.

The gene calls are TRBV5-1 and TRBJ1-1; TRBD1 aligns across 7 bases. V lost 4 bases to trimming and J lost 1 base; unmatched junction nucleotides: 4. In germline, CDR1 is SGHRS, CDR2 YFSETQ. CDR3 length: 14 residues. The CDR3 here is CASSKDRSNTEAFF. CDR3 nucleotides: TGCGCCAGCAGCAAGGACAGGTCGAACACTGAAGCTTTCTTT.

This chain links TRBV9 with TRBJ2-3; TRBD2 matches at 7 bases. Germline V gives CDR1 SGDLS, CDR2 YYNGEE. CDR3 length: 17 residues. With 4 bases clipped from V and 1 base from J, the junction kept 12 bases outside the gene matches. The CDR3 spells CASSLTTSAGGTDTQYF. CDR3 in DNA: TGTGCCAGCAGCCTTACAACTAGCGCGGGGGGCACAGATACGCAGTATTTT.

The V call is TRBV6-1, the J call TRBJ1-6; D possibly corresponds to TRBD1 (5 bases). Germline CDR1 reads MNHNS; CDR2 reads SASEGT. This CDR3 is 14 amino acids long. V was shortened by 3 bases and J by 10 bases, with 13 bases between the two germline ends. CDR3 amino acids: CASSDQGMDSPLHF. DNA of the CDR3: TGTGCCAGCAGTGACCAGGGAATGGACTCACCCCTCCACTTT.

This sequence joins TRBV5-4 and TRBJ2-7; 9 bases line up with TRBD1. Unmatched junction bases numbered 12, after V lost 3 bases and J lost 2 bases. The CDR3 covers 17 residues. CDR1 is SGHNT, CDR2 YYREEE, per germline (reference sequence). The CDR3 is CASSSDRGEAFAYEQYF. CDR3 bases: TGTGCCAGCAGCTCTGACAGGGGGGAAGCCTTTGCCTACGAGCAGTACTTC.

The gene calls are TRBV6-6 and TRBJ1-1; 7 nucleotides line up with TRBD1. The V gene end was trimmed by 6 bases and the J gene end by 4 bases; junction bases not matched to a gene: 5. CDR1 MNHNY and CDR2 SVGAGI come from the germline V gene (reference sequence). CDR3 size: 13 residues. As DNA, the CDR3 is TGTGCCAGCAGGCAAGGGGGCCTCACTGAAGCTTTCTTT. Protein: CASRQGGLTEAFF.

This chain connects TRBV15 to TRBJ2-2; 7 bases line up with TRBD2. CDR1 LNHNV and CDR2 YYDKDF come from the germline V gene (reference sequence). V shed 1 base, J shed 0 bases, and the junction held 5 bases outside the gene matches. The CDR3 extends over 17 amino acids. The CDR3: CATSRGGGSANTGELFF. DNA for the CDR3: TGTGCCACCAGCAGAGGGGGGGGGAGCGCGAACACCGGGGAGCTGTTTTTT.

The chain links TRBV30 to TRBJ1-4; the D gene is possibly TRBD1 (5 bases). CDR3 length: 15 residues. Germline values: CDR1 GTSNPN, CDR2 SVGIG (reference sequence). The V end lost 4 bases, the J end lost 8 bases, and 20 bases lay between the germline ends. The CDR3 region is CAWNYGGREGEKLFF. CDR3 DNA sequence: TGTGCCTGGAACTACGGGGGTAGGGAGGGGGAAAAACTGTTTTTT.

The chain recombines TRBV2 with TRBJ1-4, with 7 bases lining up with TRBD1. The CDR3 has 14 residues. Losses at the gene ends were 2 bases for V and 8 bases for J; bases not matched to a gene: 5. The germline V gene has CDR1 SNHLY and CDR2 FYNNEI. The CDR3: CASSEWQGGEKLFF. The CDR3 region has the DNA TGTGCCAGCAGTGAATGGCAGGGGGGAGAAAAACTGTTTTTT.

The chain employs TRBV5-1 and TRBJ1-4; maybe TRBD1 (6 bases). CDR3 length: 15 residues. The germline V and J ends were trimmed by 3 bases and 5 bases, with 14 bases remaining between them. The germline V gene encodes CDR1 SGHRS and CDR2 YFSETQ. The CDR3 protein is CASSWGPGLNEKLFF. The CDR3 DNA is TGCGCCAGCAGCTGGGGGCCAGGGCTGAATGAAAAACTGTTTTTT. Looking up the rest from reference TRBV5-1 and TRBJ1-4 gives the full variable domain: KAGVTQTPRYLIKTRGQQVTLSCSPISGHRSVSWYQQTPGQGLQFLFEYFSETQRNKGNFPGRFSGRQFSNSRSEMNVSTLELGDSALYLCASSWGPGLNEKLFFGSGTQLSVL.

The chain links TRBV29-1 to TRBJ2-3, with a possible D match to TRBD1 (6 bases). Deletions cut 4 bases from V and 1 base from J, with 15 bases between. CDR3 length: 15 amino acids. Germline values: CDR1 SQVTM, CDR2 ANQGSEA. The CDR3 nucleotides read TGCAGCGTTGCCGGGCAGTACAGGGGCACAGATACGCAGTATTTT. Amino acid sequence: CSVAGQYRGTDTQYF.

The V gene is TRBV15, the J gene TRBJ2-2; no definite D call. The germline CDR1 and CDR2 sequences are LNHNV and YYDKDF (reference sequence). This CDR3 is built from 17 residues. V shed 3 bases and J shed 1 base, with 15 bases lying between them. In DNA, the CDR3 is TGTGCCACCAGCAGGGGCACAGTCTTACAGAACACCGGGGAGCTGTTTTTT. Amino acid sequence: CATSRGTVLQNTGELFF.

The V gene is TRBV19, the J gene TRBJ1-1; D call uncertain. The CDR3 extends over 14 amino acids. Germline V gene sequence: CDR1 LNHDA, CDR2 SQIVND (reference sequence). V was pared by 8 bases and J by 0 bases, with 13 bases between. CDR3 loop: CASRGFTLNTEAFF. Written as DNA, the CDR3 is TGTGCCAGTCGAGGTTTCACCCTGAACACTGAAGCTTTCTTT.

This chain links TRBV9 with TRBJ1-1; possibly TRBD1 for D (6 bases). The V end was cut by 0 bases, the J end by 9 bases, with 12 bases between. There are 13 residues in the CDR3. The germline V gene encodes CDR1 SGDLS and CDR2 YYNGEE. CDR3 amino acids: CASSVAPGQKAFF. The CDR3 DNA is TGTGCCAGCAGCGTAGCTCCCGGACAGAAAGCTTTCTTT.

J is TRBJ1-5 and V is TRBV27; D is undetermined. V was pared by 2 bases and J by 6 bases, with 11 bases between. The germline V gene encodes CDR1 MNHEY and CDR2 SMNVEV (reference sequence). The CDR3 covers 14 residues. The CDR3 region is CASSLQPAGQPQHF. CDR3 in DNA: TGTGCCAGCAGTTTACAGCCCGCGGGTCAGCCCCAGCATTTT.

This chain connects TRBV14 to TRBJ1-3, with D tentatively TRBD1 (5 bases). The V end was cut by 6 bases, the J end by 0 bases, with 9 bases between. Germline loops: CDR1 SGHDN, CDR2 FVKESK. The CDR3 consists of 14 residues. CDR3 DNA sequence: TGTGCCAGCAGTTTCGGGGGCTCTGGAAACACCATATATTTT. This sequence encodes CASSFGGSGNTIYF.

The chain has TRBV28 and TRBJ1-5; 10 nucleotides line up with TRBD1. Per germline, CDR1 MDHEN and CDR2 SYDVKM. CDR3 length: 15 residues. V dropped 3 bases and J dropped 5; count of bases not matched to a gene: 4. The CDR3 sequence is CASSFETGGYQPQHF. The DNA for the CDR3 is TGTGCCAGCAGTTTTGAGACAGGGGGCTATCAGCCCCAGCATTTT.

The J gene is TRBJ1-1, the V gene TRBV9; no clear D. CDR3 length equals 16 residues. Looked up from germline, CDR1 is SGDLS and CDR2 is YYNGEE. Trimming shortened V by 0 bases and J by 0 bases, and 12 bases separated the two germline ends. CDR3 protein: CASSVASAGVNTEAFF. The CDR3 nucleotides read TGTGCCAGCAGCGTAGCTTCGGCAGGCGTGAACACTGAAGCTTTCTTT.

This chain joins TRBV7-2 and TRBJ1-1; the D is unclear. CDR1 and CDR2 from the germline V gene are SGHTA and FQGNSA. This CDR3 has 14 residues. V gave up 0 bases and J gave up 5 bases, with 10 bases separating them. CDR3 loop: CASSLASPQTEAFF. CDR3 bases: TGTGCCAGCAGCTTAGCATCTCCCCAGACTGAAGCTTTCTTT.

The CDR3 region has the DNA TGCGCCAGCAGCCAAGATCCTCCGGATTCCAGGCGTGAAAAACTGTTTTTT. Residues: CASSQDPPDSRREKLFF. The V gene is TRBV4-1, the J gene TRBJ1-4, with D unresolved. CDR1 and CDR2 from the germline V gene are MGHRA and YSYEKL. V lost 0 bases and J lost 7, with 18 bases in between. The CDR3 totals 17 residues.

V gene TRBV4-1 combines with J gene TRBJ2-7; 12 bases fit TRBD1. The CDR3 is 15 amino acids. V lost 5 bases to trimming and J lost 2 bases; unmatched junction nucleotides: 4. CDR1 is MGHRA and CDR2 is YSYEKL in the germline V gene. Here the CDR3 reads CASSVGTGGPYEQYF. The CDR3 DNA reads as TGCGCCAGCAGCGTCGGGACAGGGGGCCCCTACGAGCAGTACTTC.

This clone was seen more than once but under ten times. The chain links TRBV1 to TRBJ1-3; the table names TRBD1, a call not compared with the DNA. TRBV1 is recorded as a pseudogene. The CDR3 runs 15 residues. The CDR3 sequence is CTSSQGTGGGNTIYF. CDR3 bases: TGCACCAGCAGCCAGGGTACAGGGGGTGGAAACACCATATATTTT.

The chain recombines TRBV15 with TRBJ2-5; 8 positions agree with TRBD1. Judging by the DNA end, TRBJ2-7 fits better; the J call may be wrong. Germline V gives CDR1 LNHNV, CDR2 YYDKDF (reference sequence). The CDR3 is made up of 16 amino acids. CDR3 in amino acids: CATSRIGQGGSYEQYF. In nucleotides, the CDR3 is TGTGCCACCAGCAGGATTGGACAGGGAGGCTCCTACGAGCAGTACTTC.

This clone was counted between two and nine times. This chain uses TRBV13 with TRBJ1-1; possible D gene TRBD1, 5 bases. The germline gives CDR1 PRHDT, CDR2 FYEKMQ (reference sequence). V lost 4 bases to trimming and J lost 6 bases, with 15 bases between them. The CDR3 consists of 14 residues. The CDR3 sequence is CASSWGNRGSEAFF. The CDR3, as DNA: TGTGCCAGCAGCTGGGGAAACCGGGGGTCTGAAGCTTTCTTT.